The clone carrying this T cell receptor beta chain turned up a few times. Its specificity is unknown. The CDR3 covers 14 residues. V shed 0 bases and J shed 3 bases, with 6 bases lying between them. The germline gives CDR1 KGHSH, CDR2 LQKENI. This record comes from a study of T cells after yellow fever vaccination. Study-wide results and limits: FACS-sorted repertoires could contain abundant clonotypes contaminating from the bulk population. Post-booster repertoires again held most primary-vaccination clones (roughly 96% CD4, around 90% CD8).

The TCR cDNA carried a universal primer site and UMIs from 5'RACE template switching. Each CDR3 protein is one row after TCRdb ran MiXCR on the 5' RACE reads. The sample includes under 300,000 distinct CDR3 sequences, approximately 6.8% of them seen just once. Sequencing used CD4+ T cells sorted from PBMCs, obtained on the day of the yellow fever booster vaccination. V gene TRBV18 combines with J gene TRBJ1-3, with D unresolved. The origin of this receptor is a man aged 25 to 40 who received the YFV17D yellow fever vaccine. The CDR3 DNA reads as TGTGCCAGCTCACCACCGAGGGTTGGAAACACCATATATTTT. Amino acid sequence: CASSPPRVGNTIYF.